This T cell receptor (beta chain) was sequenced for a study of monozygotic twins with inflammatory bowel disease. CDR3 length equals 11 residues. CDR1 MNHNY and CDR2 SVGAGI come from the germline V gene (reference sequence). The study, taken as a whole, reports: TCRbeta diversity (inverse Simpson) was lower in IBD patients than in healthy co-twins. No difference in repertoire similarity was seen between concordant and discordant twins, possibly because power was limited.

Each sample's cDNA came from eight separate reactions. TCRdb reprocessed the 5' RACE reads; each CDR3 protein has one entry and no DNA is given. The sample data list roughly 320,000 distinct CDR3 sequences. The draw for each donor consisted of a single 2.5 ml blood sample. Details on this clonotype: Its target is unknown.

Sequenced sample: blood. The chain is built from TRBV6-6 and TRBJ2-7; TCRdb outputs TRBD1, but without DNA this stays unchecked. This receptor was identified in a human donor with ulcerative colitis or Crohn's disease, or a healthy co-twin of an affected twin (not recorded which). The CDR3 reads CASGGGYEQYF.